This T cell receptor (beta chain) was identified during a study of T-cell memory formation after mild COVID-19. Study as a whole: Largely, TCR clusters stayed within a single donor.

TCRdb fed the 5' RACE reads into MiXCR, producing one record per CDR3 protein. This sample has around 530,000 distinct CDR3 sequences; 20% to 25% occur once, and the top ten carry 7.5% to 9.5%. Whole-study findings and limits: Clones which contracted sat mainly in CM and EM if CD4+, and in EMRA if CD8+.

The CDR3 is made up of 15 amino acids. Germline lookup yields CDR1 SGHTA and CDR2 FQGNSA. V gave up 5 bases and J gave up 0 bases, with 11 bases separating them. This clonotype was recorded a few times. Its antigen is not identified. V is TRBV7-2 and J is TRBJ1-5; maybe TRBD1 (5 bases). The specimen was PBMCs or a T cell subset sorted from them (not recorded which). The source of this sequence is an adult woman who had mild COVID-19 (a few samples of this study predate the infection). Cell type and time point are not known. CDR3 loop: CASSPGPHSNQPQHF. CDR3 nucleotide sequence: TGTGCCAGCAGCCCGGGGCCACATAGCAATCAGCCCCAGCATTTT.